Following are 5 T cell receptor beta chains from one sample sequenced in a study of blood T cell repertoires in COVID-19 (TCRdb year 2020). Libraries were constructed by the immunoSEQ multiplex PCR assay. Imported from immuneACCESS, the table was reduced by TCRdb to in-frame sequences with V and J called. These copies leave out some clones; in studies compared against another copy, an unresolved V gene accounts for under half, and the cause of the remainder is not known. The sample contains roughly 70,000 clones, roughly nine tenths of them found a single time. 1.4% to 1.5% of the sample rests with the top ten. The sequenced sample consisted of peripheral blood. Source of these receptors: a man in his 60s with acute or convalescent COVID-19.

The chain combines TRBV13 with TRBJ2-7; D may be TRBD2 (6 bases). This CDR3 is 15 amino acids long. V gave up 5 bases and J gave up 2 bases, with 16 bases separating them. Germline values: CDR1 PRHDT, CDR2 FYEKMQ (reference sequence). The CDR3 protein is CASSRRSRGAYEQYF. CDR3 bases: TGTGCCAGCAGCCGTCGATCGCGGGGCGCCTACGAGCAGTACTTC.

V and J are TRBV13 and TRBJ1-6, with 10 bases that match TRBD1. This CDR3 comprises 18 residues. Unmatched junction bases numbered 15, after V lost 5 bases and J lost 8 bases. Germline CDR1 is PRHDT and CDR2 is FYEKMQ (reference sequence). The CDR3 loop reads CASSVTGTGAYKDSPLHF. The CDR3 bases are TGTGCCAGCAGCGTAACGGGGACAGGGGCTTACAAGGATTCACCCCTCCACTTT.

CDR3 amino acids: CATSDSGQAQETQYF. The CDR3, as DNA: TGTGCCACCAGTGATTCTGGACAGGCCCAAGAGACCCAGTACTTC. The J gene is TRBJ2-5, the V gene TRBV24-1; the match to TRBD1 covers 7 bases. The CDR3 has 15 amino acids. The V segment lost 2 bases and the J segment 1 base; nucleotides outside the gene matches: 3. In germline, CDR1 is KGHDR, CDR2 SFDVKD.

The CDR3, as DNA: TGCGCCAGCAGCTTGGACGGGTTTATCTCTGGAAACACCATATATTTT. It codes for CASSLDGFISGNTIYF. The chain carries TRBV5-1 and TRBJ1-3; no clear D gene. The germline V and J ends were trimmed by 0 bases and 0 bases, with 10 bases remaining between them. Germline CDR1 SGHRS, CDR2 YFSETQ. The CDR3 spans 16 residues.

Only one count was recorded for this clone. This chain joins TRBV4-2 and TRBJ2-3, with D unclear. Trimming removed 4 bases from V and 1 base from J, with 6 bases in between. This CDR3 contains 13 residues. Per germline, CDR1 LGHNA and CDR2 YNFKEQ. CDR3 sequence reads: CASSPPGTDTQYF. DNA of the CDR3: TGTGCCAGCAGCCCTCCCGGCACAGATACGCAGTATTTT.